This passage covers 3 T cell receptor beta chains from one sample sequenced in a study of T cell repertoires in cytomegalovirus infection. TCRdb independently ran MiXCR on the reads; one entry per CDR3 protein. This sample has about 900,000 distinct CDR3 sequences; about 33% occur once, and the top ten carry around an eighth. Their specific antigens are unknown. The starting material was cultured CD8+ T cells from PBMCs, obtained from culture after CMV antigen stimulation. These receptors all stem from a human donor in good health (CMV status not recorded). Some clones in this sample may be carry-over from other donors' samples.

V is TRBV6-5 and J is TRBJ2-5; D remains unclear. The V gene's germline CDR1 is MNHEY and CDR2 SVGAGI. V shed 3 bases and J shed 1 base, with 12 bases lying between them. The CDR3 consists of 15 residues. The CDR3 sequence: CASSYQSWAQETQYF. Here the CDR3 DNA reads TGTGCCAGCAGTTATCAGAGCTGGGCCCAAGAGACCCAGTACTTC.

The rearrangement uses TRBV28 and TRBJ2-1, with D unresolved. Germline V gene sequence: CDR1 MDHEN, CDR2 SYDVKM. CDR3 length: 12 residues. V lost 11 bases to trimming and J lost 2 bases, with 10 bases between them. The DNA of the CDR3 is TGTGCCGGTGGGGATCCCTACAATGAGCAGTTCTTC. This sequence encodes CAGGDPYNEQFF.

This clonotype has a handful of counts. The genes are TRBV27 and TRBJ1-2; no firm D call. Germline CDR1 is MNHEY and CDR2 is SMNVEV (reference sequence). CDR3 length equals 13 residues. V was shortened by 5 bases and J by 5 bases, with 12 bases between the two germline ends. The chain's CDR3 is CASSRSQVYGYTF. CDR3 sequence (DNA): TGTGCCAGCAGTAGGTCCCAGGTATATGGCTACACCTTC.